The rows below give T cell receptor beta chains drawn from one sample of a study of molecular identifiers for immune sequencing clone quantification. TCRdb re-analysed the PCR reads in MiXCR, keeping a single row per CDR3 protein. The table has about 70,000 distinct CDR3 sequences, 15% to 20% seen once. Sequenced material: naive CD8+ T cells from blood, with Jurkat cell RNA spiked in. The origin of the receptors is a human donor in good health. Some libraries in this study had Jurkat cell RNA spiked in. The CDR3 runs from the conserved cysteine through the conserved F or W. A D gene is named only where the DNA matches it firmly. Expanded clones are given a class, and other clones once, few, many or no size at all.

J: TRBJ2-7; size: few; V: TRBV19; D: NA; DNA: TGTGCCAGTAGTATGTCCCTAGCAGTGTACGAGCAGTACTTC; CDR3: CASSMSLAVYEQYF
J: TRBJ2-1; size: many; V: TRBV6-1; D: TRBD2; DNA: TGTGCCAGCAGTCCCGGGACTAGCGGGGTCTACAATGGGCAGTTCTTC; CDR3: CASSPGTSGVYNGQFF
J: TRBJ1-4; size: many; V: TRBV9; D: NA; DNA: TGTGCCAGCAGCGCCCAGGGGCTGGATGAAAAACTGTTTTTT; CDR3: CASSAQGLDEKLFF
J: TRBJ1-1; size: many; V: TRBV20-1; D: NA; DNA: TGCAGTGCTAGAGAACGGAGGAACACTGAAGCTTTCTTT; CDR3: CSARERRNTEAFF
J: TRBJ2-1; size: many; V: TRBV30; D: NA; DNA: TGTGCCTGCGCGATGGACTATAGCTCCTACAATGAGCAGTTCTTC; CDR3: CACAMDYSSYNEQFF
J: TRBJ2-7; size: NA; V: TRBV3-1; D: TRBD2; DNA: TGTGCCAGCAGAGACGCTAGCGGGAGCTACGAGCAGTACTTC; CDR3: CASRDASGSYEQYF
J: TRBJ2-7; size: NA; V: TRBV7-2; D: TRBD2; DNA: TGTGCCAGCAGCTTGCGGGAGAGCTCCTACGAGCAGTACTTC; CDR3: CASSLRESSYEQYF
J: TRBJ1-4; size: many; V: TRBV12-3/TRBV12-4; D: TRBD1; DNA: TGTGCCAGCAGTTTAGGTACAGGGGGAGGTGAAAAACTGTTTTTT; CDR3: CASSLGTGGGEKLFF
J: TRBJ2-5; size: many; V: TRBV6-5; D: TRBD2; DNA: TGTGCCAGCAACCAAGCGGGAGGGCCGGGTGAGACCCAGTACTTC; CDR3: CASNQAGGPGETQYF
J: TRBJ2-3; size: many; V: TRBV7-9; D: TRBD2; DNA: TGTGCCAGCAGCCAGACTAGCGGCATCACAGATACGCAGTATTTT; CDR3: CASSQTSGITDTQYF
J: TRBJ2-1; size: many; V: TRBV7-9; D: NA; DNA: TGTGCCAGCAGGTCTCAAACGGGCCCTGAGCAGTTCTTC; CDR3: CASRSQTGPEQFF
J: TRBJ2-2; size: many; V: TRBV27; D: TRBD2; DNA: TGTGCCAGCAGTCCCATCAGCGCGGGAGAGGACGGGGAGCTGTTTTTT; CDR3: CASSPISAGEDGELFF
J: TRBJ2-3; size: many; V: TRBV20-1; D: NA; DNA: TGCAGTGCGCGGACATATAGCACAGATACGCAGTATTTT; CDR3: CSARTYSTDTQYF
J: TRBJ1-1; size: NA; V: TRBV6-6; D: NA; DNA: TGTGCCAGCAGTTTGACATCGGAAGCTTTCTTT; CDR3: CASSLTSEAFF
J: TRBJ2-5; size: many; V: TRBV6-2/TRBV6-3; D: NA; DNA: TGTGCCAGCAGATCGGACGCACCGGGGACCCAGTACTTC; CDR3: CASRSDAPGTQYF
J: TRBJ2-7; size: many; V: TRBV30; D: TRBD2; DNA: TGTGCCTGGAGCGAGGGACTAGCGGGAGGGTACGAGCAGTACTTC; CDR3: CAWSEGLAGGYEQYF
J: TRBJ2-5; size: many; V: TRBV5-1; D: NA; DNA: TGCGCCAGCAAGGTTGGGCACAGACAACAAGAGACCCAGTACTTC; CDR3: CASKVGHRQQETQYF
J: TRBJ2-2; size: many; V: TRBV19; D: TRBD1; DNA: TGTGCCAGTAAAGGGACCGGGACAGAATACAACGGGGAGCTGTTTTTT; CDR3: CASKGTGTEYNGELFF
J: TRBJ2-7; size: NA; V: TRBV27; D: TRBD2; DNA: TGTGCCAGCAGTTCAGGATTAGCGGGGAGTTACGAGCAGTACTTC; CDR3: CASSSGLAGSYEQYF
J: TRBJ2-1; size: many; V: TRBV7-3; D: NA; DNA: TGTGCCAGCAGCTTAGTTGGGGAATCCCCCTACAATGAGCAGTTCTTC; CDR3: CASSLVGESPYNEQFF
J: TRBJ1-4; size: NA; V: TRBV5-3; D: NA; DNA: TGTTCCAGCAGCTTCCGGGAAGGGGTTCGGGAAAAACTGTTTTTT; CDR3: CSSSFREGVREKLFF
J: TRBJ2-7; size: many; V: TRBV11-2; D: TRBD2; DNA: TGTGCCAGCAGCTTGGGTAGACTAGCGGGAGTCGACGAGCAGTACTTC; CDR3: CASSLGRLAGVDEQYF
J: TRBJ1-1; size: many; V: TRBV20-1; D: TRBD1; DNA: TGCAGTGCTATAGGGACAGGTCAGGGTGAAGCTTTCTTT; CDR3: CSAIGTGQGEAFF
J: TRBJ2-3; size: many; V: TRBV7-8; D: NA; DNA: TGTGCCAGCAGCTTAGCACAGTACACTAGCACAGATACGCAGTATTTT; CDR3: CASSLAQYTSTDTQYF
J: TRBJ2-7; size: few; V: TRBV13; D: NA; DNA: TGTGCCAGCAGCAGGGGACGGGGAAACTACGAGCAGTACTTC; CDR3: CASSRGRGNYEQYF
J: TRBJ2-1; size: many; V: TRBV24-1; D: TRBD2; DNA: TGTGCCACCAGTGATTTGGCGGTAGCGGGAGTAAACTACAATGAGCAGTTCTTC; CDR3: CATSDLAVAGVNYNEQFF
J: TRBJ2-1; size: many; V: TRBV20-1; D: NA; DNA: TGCAGTGCTAGAGATCAAAGTTGGGCTAGCGCCTACAATGAGCAGTTCTTC; CDR3: CSARDQSWASAYNEQFF
J: TRBJ2-7; size: many; V: TRBV10-3; D: TRBD1; DNA: TGTGCCACAGGACAGGGGTCATCCTACGAGCAGTACTTC; CDR3: CATGQGSSYEQYF
J: TRBJ2-7; size: many; V: TRBV2; D: NA; DNA: TGTGCCAGCAGTGAAGATGTCTACGAGCAGTACTTC; CDR3: CASSEDVYEQYF
J: TRBJ1-3; size: many; V: TRBV4-1; D: NA; DNA: TGCGCCAGCAGCCAAGTCTACAGCTCTGGAAACACCATATATTTT; CDR3: CASSQVYSSGNTIYF
J: TRBJ2-7; size: NA; V: TRBV2; D: NA; DNA: TGTGTCAGCGTGTTGGGGAAGGAGTACTTC; CDR3: CVSVLGKEYF
J: TRBJ2-7; size: many; V: TRBV21-1; D: NA; DNA: TGTGCCAGCAGCGTAATGAAAGGACACCCTAGCTCCTACGAGCAGTACTTC; CDR3: CASSVMKGHPSSYEQYF
J: TRBJ2-7; size: NA; V: TRBV20-1; D: TRBD2; DNA: TGCAGTGGAGATAGCGGGAGCTCCTACGAGCAGTACTTC; CDR3: CSGDSGSSYEQYF
J: TRBJ2-1; size: many; V: TRBV3-1; D: NA; DNA: TGTGCCAGCAGAGGTGAACTTTACAATGAGCAGTTCTTC; CDR3: CASRGELYNEQFF
J: TRBJ1-1; size: many; V: TRBV20-1; D: TRBD1; DNA: TGCAGTGCTAGAGATCCGGGACAGGGAATATTTGGAGCTTTCTTT; CDR3: CSARDPGQGIFGAFF
J: TRBJ2-1; size: many; V: TRBV2; D: NA; DNA: TGTGCCAGCAGTGAAGCGCTCCAGCGGGCTAAGCAGTTCTTC; CDR3: CASSEALQRAKQFF
J: TRBJ2-1; size: NA; V: TRBV12-3/TRBV12-4; D: NA; DNA: TGTGCCAGCAGCCGTACAGTTCGGTTCTTC; CDR3: CASSRTVRFF
J: TRBJ2-1; size: many; V: TRBV27; D: TRBD2; DNA: TGTGCCAGCAGTTTATTGTTGGCTAGCGGGAGCAATGAGCAGTTCTTC; CDR3: CASSLLLASGSNEQFF
J: TRBJ1-1; size: many; V: TRBV7-8; D: NA; DNA: TGTGCCAGCAGCCTTAGGGATACTGAAGCTTTCTTT; CDR3: CASSLRDTEAFF
J: TRBJ1-1; size: many; V: TRBV29-1; D: NA; DNA: TGCAGCCGGGACAATAGAGGTGGGCTCACTGAAGCTTTCTTT; CDR3: CSRDNRGGLTEAFF
J: TRBJ1-4; size: many; V: TRBV12-3/TRBV12-4; D: TRBD1; DNA: TGTGCCAGCAGCCTGGGGGGACAGAAACTGTTTTTT; CDR3: CASSLGGQKLFF
J: TRBJ2-7; size: NA; V: TRBV19; D: NA; DNA: TGTGCCAGTAGTATAGTGGCGGGATTGAGCTCCTACGAGCAGTACTTC; CDR3: CASSIVAGLSSYEQYF
J: TRBJ2-2; size: many; V: TRBV14; D: NA; DNA: TGTGCCAGCAGCCAAGTTGGCACCGGGGAGCTGTTTTTT; CDR3: CASSQVGTGELFF
J: TRBJ2-3; size: many; V: TRBV10-3; D: NA; DNA: TGTGCCATCAGTGAGTCGATTTCGGCAGCTAGCACAGATACGCAGTATTTT; CDR3: CAISESISAASTDTQYF
J: TRBJ1-1; size: few; V: TRBV2; D: NA; DNA: TGTGCCTCCTCGAGCCCAATAGTGAACACTGAAGCTTTCTTT; CDR3: CASSSPIVNTEAFF
J: TRBJ2-3; size: many; V: TRBV7-9; D: TRBD1; DNA: TGTGCCAGCAGCCTTAAGAGACAGGGGGCAGATACGCAGTATTTT; CDR3: CASSLKRQGADTQYF
J: TRBJ2-1; size: few; V: TRBV6-6; D: TRBD1; DNA: TGTGCCAGCAGCGTCATCGACAGGGCCTATGAGCAGTTCTTC; CDR3: CASSVIDRAYEQFF
J: TRBJ2-5; size: many; V: TRBV20-1; D: NA; DNA: TGCAGTGCTCGTGGGGGCCAAGAGACCCAGTACTTC; CDR3: CSARGGQETQYF
J: TRBJ2-7; size: many; V: TRBV19; D: NA; DNA: TGTGCCAGTAGCATCGCCCCCCGGGGCTACGAGCAGTACTTC; CDR3: CASSIAPRGYEQYF